This entry concerns a single TCR beta chain. This clonotype has a single count. No cognate antigen has been identified for it. Base qualities were left out, and no much larger clone turns up one base away. One read provides weak support. This specimen belongs to a study of CD8 T cells in Susac syndrome (dated 2019 in TCRdb). The study in broad terms: The study used repertoire sequencing to test whether antigen drove CD8+ T cell activation and differentiation in Susac syndrome. Clonality of the CD8+ T cell repertoire was compared between about a dozen healthy donors, approximately 14 Susac syndrome patients and around 16 multiple sclerosis patients. Study-wide conclusions, independent of this receptor: The number of individuals in the TCR sequencing and HLA analysis was acknowledged as relatively small.

High-throughput TCR beta sequencing profiled peripheral blood CD8+ and CD4+ T cells from healthy donors, Susac syndrome patients and multiple sclerosis patients. The multiple sclerosis controls were treatment-naive patients who had stable or active relapsing-remitting disease and met the revised McDonald criteria. CD8+ TEMRA cells were enriched by FACS, while bulk CD8+ and CD4+ T cells were purified by magnetic negative isolation. Blood was drawn into EDTA tubes, processed within 24 hours, and PBMCs were isolated by density gradient centrifugation. PBMCs intended for TCR sequencing were cryopreserved in liquid nitrogen and thawed later in a water bath at 37 degrees C. The sorted or isolated CD4+, CD8+ and CD8+ TEMRA cells reached a purity of at least 90%. From V the trimming removes 2 bases and from J it removes 4 bases, while the gene matches leave 4 bases of the junction unaccounted for. As encoded in the germline V gene, CDR1 is SGHTA while CDR2 is FQGTGA. Measured from the cysteine to the phenylalanine, the CDR3 is 14 residues long. Of the read, only the CDR3 DNA is kept; its 42 bases are in frame from base 1.

RNA was extracted using the RNeasy kit, and roughly 0.5 to 1 ug of the RNA was reverse transcribed with random hexamers. TCR beta CDR3 regions were amplified with the immunoSEQ multiplex PCR assay covering 54 Vbeta and 13 Jbeta segments. To correct PCR amplification bias, a synthetic template baseline was used for both primer optimization and computational correction. The paper's processing steps were these. Reads were annotated to V, D and J genes per IMGT and analyzed with immunoSEQ Analyzer, keeping only productive sequences. Clonality was computed as one minus Shannon entropy normalized by log2 of the number of productive unique sequences. For each patient and control, public and private clones were evaluated within the 100 most prevalent clones. Clones were defined as Susac-specific when absent from the healthy and MS cohorts, from roughly 1,000 published viral clones and from other ImmuneACCESS disease sequences. TCRdb reanalyzed the raw reads on its own, using fastp at Q25 for trimming and MiXCR for clone calling, and kept in-frame beta chains. Rows are unified per CDR3 protein, each entry keeping the most common DNA and genes. TCRdb's processing, not the study's, gives the V and J calls here. For this sample there are fewer than 200,000 distinct CDR3 sequences; 85% to 95% appear just once. Less than 0.2% of the sample belongs to the ten largest clones.

Sequencing was done on a sample of CD8+ T cells from PBMCs. Here the chain combines TRBV7-3 and TRBJ1-1; 7 bases in the middle match TRBD1. The sequence was collected from a human donor with multiple sclerosis. This receptor has the CDR3 CASSLQGGGTEAFF. The sequence in DNA is TGTGCCAGCAGCTTACAAGGGGGCGGCACTGAAGCTTTCTTT.